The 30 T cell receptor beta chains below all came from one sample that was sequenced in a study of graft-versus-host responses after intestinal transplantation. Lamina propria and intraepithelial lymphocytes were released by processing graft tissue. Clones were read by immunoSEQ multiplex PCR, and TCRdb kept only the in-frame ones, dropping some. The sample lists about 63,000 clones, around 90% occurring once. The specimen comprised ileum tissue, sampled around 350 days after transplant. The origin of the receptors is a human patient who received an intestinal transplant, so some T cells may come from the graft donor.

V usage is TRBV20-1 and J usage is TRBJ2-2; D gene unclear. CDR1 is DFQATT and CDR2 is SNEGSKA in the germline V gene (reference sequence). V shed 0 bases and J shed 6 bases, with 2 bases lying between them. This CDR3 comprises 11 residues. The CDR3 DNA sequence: TGCAGTGCTAGAGATTCCGGGGAGCTGTTTTTT. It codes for CSARDSGELFF.

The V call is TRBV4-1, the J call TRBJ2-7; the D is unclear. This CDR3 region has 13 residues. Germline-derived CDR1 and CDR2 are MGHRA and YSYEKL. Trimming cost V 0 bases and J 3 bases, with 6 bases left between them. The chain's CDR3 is CASSQERRYEQYF. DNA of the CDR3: TGCGCCAGCAGCCAAGAACGGCGCTACGAGCAGTACTTC.

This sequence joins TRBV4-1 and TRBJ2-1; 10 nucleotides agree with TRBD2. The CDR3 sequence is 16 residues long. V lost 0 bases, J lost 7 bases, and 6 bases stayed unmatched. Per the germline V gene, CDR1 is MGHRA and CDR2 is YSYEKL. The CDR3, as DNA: TGCGCCAGCAGCCAAGATCAGGCTAGCGGGGGAAATGAGCAGTTCTTC. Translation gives CASSQDQASGGNEQFF.

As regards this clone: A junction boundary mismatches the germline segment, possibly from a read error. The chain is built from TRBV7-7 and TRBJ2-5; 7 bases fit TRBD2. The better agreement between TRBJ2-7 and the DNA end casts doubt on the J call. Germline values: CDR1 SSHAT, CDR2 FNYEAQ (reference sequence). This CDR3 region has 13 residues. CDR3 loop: CASSSAGSYEQYF. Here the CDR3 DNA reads TGTGCTAGCAGCTCAGCGGGGAGCTACGAGCAGTACTTC.

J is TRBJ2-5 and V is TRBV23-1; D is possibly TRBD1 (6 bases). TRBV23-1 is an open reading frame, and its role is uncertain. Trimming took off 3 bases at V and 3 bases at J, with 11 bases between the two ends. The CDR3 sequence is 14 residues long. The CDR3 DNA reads TGCGCCAGCAGTCATGCAGGGGAGAAAGAGACCCAGTACTTC. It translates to CASSHAGEKETQYF.

CDR3 in amino acids: CASSVGQPNEQFF. The CDR3 nucleotides are TGTGCCAGCAGCGTAGGACAGCCTAATGAGCAGTTCTTC. V is TRBV9 and J is TRBJ2-1; the D gene is possibly TRBD1 (5 bases). Germline V gene sequence: CDR1 SGDLS, CDR2 YYNGEE. CDR3 length equals 13 residues. Trimming stripped 0 bases from V and 7 bases from J, with 8 bases between.

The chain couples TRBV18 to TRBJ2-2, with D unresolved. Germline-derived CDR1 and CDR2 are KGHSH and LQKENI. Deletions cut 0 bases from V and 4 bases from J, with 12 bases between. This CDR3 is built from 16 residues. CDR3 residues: CASSPPSSRSTGELFF. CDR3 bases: TGTGCCAGCTCACCACCGAGCAGTCGGAGCACCGGGGAGCTGTTTTTT.

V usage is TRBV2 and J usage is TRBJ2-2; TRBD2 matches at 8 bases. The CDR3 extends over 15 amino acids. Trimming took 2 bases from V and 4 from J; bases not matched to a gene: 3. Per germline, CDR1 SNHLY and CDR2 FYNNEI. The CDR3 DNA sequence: TGTGCCAGCAGTGAATCCCGGGGGGGCACCGGGGAGCTGTTTTTT. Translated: CASSESRGGTGELFF.

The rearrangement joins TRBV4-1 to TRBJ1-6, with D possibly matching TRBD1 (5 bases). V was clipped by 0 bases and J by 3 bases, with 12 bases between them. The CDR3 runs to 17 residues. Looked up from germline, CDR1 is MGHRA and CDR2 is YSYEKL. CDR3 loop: CASSQDLTDIYNSPLHF. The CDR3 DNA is TGCGCCAGCAGCCAAGATCTGACGGACATCTATAATTCACCCCTCCACTTT.

This chain's CDR3 is CASSLDRLYGYTF. CDR3 nucleotide sequence: TGTGCCAGCAGTTTGGACCGCCTCTATGGCTACACCTTC. The J gene is TRBJ1-2, the V gene TRBV6-5; D is undetermined. Trimming pared 4 bases from V and 4 bases from J, leaving 10 bases between. Germline CDR1 is MNHEY and CDR2 is SVGAGI. This CDR3 is 13 amino acids long.

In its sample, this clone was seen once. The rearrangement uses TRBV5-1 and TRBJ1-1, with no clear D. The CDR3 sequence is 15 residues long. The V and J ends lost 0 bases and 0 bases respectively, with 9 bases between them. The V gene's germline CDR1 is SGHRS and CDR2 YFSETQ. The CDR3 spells CASSLDGRVNTEAFF. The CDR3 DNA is TGCGCCAGCAGCTTGGACGGGAGGGTGAACACTGAAGCTTTCTTT.

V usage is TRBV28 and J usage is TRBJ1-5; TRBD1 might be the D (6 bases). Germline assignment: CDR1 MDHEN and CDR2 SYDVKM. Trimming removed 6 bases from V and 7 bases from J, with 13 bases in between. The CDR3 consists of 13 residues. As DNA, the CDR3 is TGTGCCAGCAGAGAGACGGGGGGCCAGCCCCAGCATTTT. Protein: CASRETGGQPQHF.

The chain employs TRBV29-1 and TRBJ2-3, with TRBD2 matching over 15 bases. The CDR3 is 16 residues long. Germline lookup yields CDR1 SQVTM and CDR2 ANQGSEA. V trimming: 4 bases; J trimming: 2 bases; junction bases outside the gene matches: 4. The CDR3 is CSVGTSGGAYTDTQYF. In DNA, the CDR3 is TGCAGCGTTGGGACTAGCGGGGGGGCCTACACAGATACGCAGTATTTT.

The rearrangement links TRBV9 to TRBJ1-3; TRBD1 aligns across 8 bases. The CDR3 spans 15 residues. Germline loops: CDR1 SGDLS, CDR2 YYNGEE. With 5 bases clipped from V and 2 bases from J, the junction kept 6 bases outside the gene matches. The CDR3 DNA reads TGTGCCAGCAGTGATCAGGGGGCGGCTGGAAACACCATATATTTT. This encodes CASSDQGAAGNTIYF.

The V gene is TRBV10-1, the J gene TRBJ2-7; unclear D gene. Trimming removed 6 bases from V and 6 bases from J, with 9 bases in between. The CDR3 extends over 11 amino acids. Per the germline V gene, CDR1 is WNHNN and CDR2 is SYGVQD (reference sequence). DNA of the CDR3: TGCGCCAGCAGCCACCGACTCGAGCAGTACTTC. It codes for CASSHRLEQYF.

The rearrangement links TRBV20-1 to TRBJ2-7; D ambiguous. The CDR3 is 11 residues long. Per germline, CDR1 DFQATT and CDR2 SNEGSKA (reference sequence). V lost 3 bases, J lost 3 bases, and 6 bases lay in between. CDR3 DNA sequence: TGCAGTGCTAGGATTCACTACGAGCAGTACTTC. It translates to CSARIHYEQYF.

The CDR3, as DNA: TGTGCCAGCAGCCTACAGGGTTCCATGAACACTGAAGCTTTCTTT. Translated: CASSLQGSMNTEAFF. The chain uses TRBV7-9 and TRBJ1-1, with D possibly matching TRBD1 (6 bases). CDR3 size: 15 residues. CDR1 is SEHNR and CDR2 is FQNEAQ in the germline V gene (reference sequence). V lost 5 bases, J lost 0 bases, and 13 bases lay in between.

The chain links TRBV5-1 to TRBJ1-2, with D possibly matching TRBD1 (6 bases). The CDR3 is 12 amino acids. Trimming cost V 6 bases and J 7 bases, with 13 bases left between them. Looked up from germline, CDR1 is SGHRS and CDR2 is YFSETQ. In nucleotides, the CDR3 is TGCGCCAGCATGGGGGGCGGCGGTGGCTACACCTTC. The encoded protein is CASMGGGGGYTF.

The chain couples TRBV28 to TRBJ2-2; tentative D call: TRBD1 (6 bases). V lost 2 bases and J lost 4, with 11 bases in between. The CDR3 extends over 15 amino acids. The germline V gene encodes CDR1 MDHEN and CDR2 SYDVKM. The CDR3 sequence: CASSLGGMTTGELFF. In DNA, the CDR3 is TGTGCCAGCAGTTTAGGGGGCATGACCACCGGGGAGCTGTTTTTT.

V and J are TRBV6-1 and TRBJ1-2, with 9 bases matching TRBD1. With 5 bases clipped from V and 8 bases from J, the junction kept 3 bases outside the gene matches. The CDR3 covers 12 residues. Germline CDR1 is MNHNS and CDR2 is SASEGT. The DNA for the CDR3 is TGTGCCAGCAGTCAGGACAGGGGAGGCTACACCTTC. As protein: CASSQDRGGYTF.

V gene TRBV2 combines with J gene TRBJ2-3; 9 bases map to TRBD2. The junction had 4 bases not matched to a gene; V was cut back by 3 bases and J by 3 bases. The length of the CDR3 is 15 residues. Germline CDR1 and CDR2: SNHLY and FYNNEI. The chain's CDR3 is CASSDSGGETDTQYF. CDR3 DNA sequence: TGTGCCAGCAGTGATAGCGGGGGCGAGACAGATACGCAGTATTTT.

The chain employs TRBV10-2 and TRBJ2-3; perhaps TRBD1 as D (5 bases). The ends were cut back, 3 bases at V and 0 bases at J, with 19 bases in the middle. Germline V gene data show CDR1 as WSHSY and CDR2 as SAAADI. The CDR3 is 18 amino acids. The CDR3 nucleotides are TGCGCCAGCAGTGATTACGTTGCAGACAGCACTAGCACAGATACGCAGTATTTT. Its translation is CASSDYVADSTSTDTQYF.

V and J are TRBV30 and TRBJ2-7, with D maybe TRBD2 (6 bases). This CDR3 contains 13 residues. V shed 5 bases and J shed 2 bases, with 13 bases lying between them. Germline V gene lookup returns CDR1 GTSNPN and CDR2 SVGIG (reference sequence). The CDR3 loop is CAWAGTLTYEQYF. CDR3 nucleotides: TGTGCCTGGGCGGGGACCCTTACCTACGAGCAGTACTTC.

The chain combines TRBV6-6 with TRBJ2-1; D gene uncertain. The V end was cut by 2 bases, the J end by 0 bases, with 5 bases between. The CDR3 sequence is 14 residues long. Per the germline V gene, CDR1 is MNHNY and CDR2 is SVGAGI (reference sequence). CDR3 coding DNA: TGTGCCAGCAGTTACAGGAGCTCCTACAATGAGCAGTTCTTC. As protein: CASSYRSSYNEQFF.

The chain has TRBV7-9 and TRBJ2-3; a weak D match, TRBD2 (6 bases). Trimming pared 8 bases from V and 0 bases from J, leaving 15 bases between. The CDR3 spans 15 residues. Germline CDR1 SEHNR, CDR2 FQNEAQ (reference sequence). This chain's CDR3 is CASRPGRFSTDTQYF. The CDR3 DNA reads TGTGCCAGCCGCCCGGGGAGGTTCAGCACAGATACGCAGTATTTT.

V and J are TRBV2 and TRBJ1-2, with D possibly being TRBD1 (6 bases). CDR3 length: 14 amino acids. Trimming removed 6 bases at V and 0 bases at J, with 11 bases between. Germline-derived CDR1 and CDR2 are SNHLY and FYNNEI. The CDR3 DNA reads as TGTGCCAGCAGAGCCACAGGGACTAACTATGGCTACACCTTC. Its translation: CASRATGTNYGYTF.

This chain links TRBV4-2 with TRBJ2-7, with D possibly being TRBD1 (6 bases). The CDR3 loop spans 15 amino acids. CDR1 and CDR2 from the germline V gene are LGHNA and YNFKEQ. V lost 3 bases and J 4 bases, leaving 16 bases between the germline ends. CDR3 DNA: TGTGCCAGCAGCCACCGGGACATCACCAAGTACGAGCAGTACTTC. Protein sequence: CASSHRDITKYEQYF.

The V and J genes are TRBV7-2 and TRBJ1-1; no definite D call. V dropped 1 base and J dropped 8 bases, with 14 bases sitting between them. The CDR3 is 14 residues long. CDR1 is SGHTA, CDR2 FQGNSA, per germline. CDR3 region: CASSLEGARSEAFF. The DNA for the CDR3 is TGTGCCAGCAGCTTAGAAGGAGCCCGGTCCGAAGCTTTCTTT.

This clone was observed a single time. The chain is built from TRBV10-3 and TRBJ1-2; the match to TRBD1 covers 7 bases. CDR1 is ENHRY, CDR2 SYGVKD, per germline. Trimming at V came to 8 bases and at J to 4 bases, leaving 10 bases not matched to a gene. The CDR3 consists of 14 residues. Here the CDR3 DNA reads TGTGCCATCCTCGGACAGGAGAGAGGCTATGGCTACACCTTC. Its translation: CAILGQERGYGYTF.

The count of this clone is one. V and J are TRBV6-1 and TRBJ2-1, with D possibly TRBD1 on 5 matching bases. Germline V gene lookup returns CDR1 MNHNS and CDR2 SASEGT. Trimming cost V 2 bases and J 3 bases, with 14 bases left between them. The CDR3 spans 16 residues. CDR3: CASSENRPRLYNEQFF. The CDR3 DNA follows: TGTGCCAGCAGTGAAAACAGGCCGCGCCTCTACAATGAGCAGTTCTTC.